This T cell receptor beta chain was retrieved from a study of blood T cell repertoires in COVID-19. Study-level background: There were acute and convalescent COVID-19 samples, and they came from the United States, Italy and Spain.

Germline CDR1 and CDR2: LNHDA and SQIVND (reference sequence). CDR3 length: 15 residues. V lost 4 bases and J lost 1, with 11 bases in between. Produced via immunoSEQ multiplex PCR; TCRdb's table is partial and in-frame only. This sample has approximately 230,000 clones; around 83% occur once, and the top ten carry around 8.9%. Material: peripheral blood. V is TRBV19 and J is TRBJ2-4, with D possibly matching TRBD2 (6 bases). The TCR originated in an elderly man with acute or convalescent COVID-19. The DNA for the CDR3 is TGTGCCAGTAGTAAGGCGGCGGGGGCCAAAAACATTCAGTACTTC. Its translation is CASSKAAGAKNIQYF.